A single sample gave rise to the 9 T cell receptor beta chains below, sequenced in a study of CD8 T cells in ankylosing spondylitis. Points from the study as a whole: Among TCR beta sequences, a motif of eight highly homologous variants appeared characteristic of ankylosing spondylitis blood.

Their antigen targets remain unknown. Each CDR3 protein gets one entry after TCRdb re-called the 5' RACE reads with MiXCR. The sample includes 700,000 or so distinct CDR3 sequences, under 20% of them seen just once. The sample consisted of blood, either unsorted or a sorted T cell fraction (not recorded which). The receptors stem from a male donor with ankylosing spondylitis.

The V call is TRBV20-1, the J call TRBJ1-2, with unresolved D. In germline, CDR1 is DFQATT, CDR2 SNEGSKA (reference sequence). The CDR3 runs to 11 residues. V was pared by 1 base and J by 7 bases, with 7 bases between. The CDR3 loop is CSARVIRGYTF. The CDR3 nucleotides read TGCAGTGCTAGAGTCATACGTGGCTACACCTTC.

The CDR3 DNA sequence: TGCGCCAGCAGCTCAGGTGGCTTTGTCAATGAGCAGTTCTTC. Its translation: CASSSGGFVNEQFF. The rearrangement links TRBV5-1 to TRBJ2-1; D uncertain. CDR1 and CDR2 from the germline V gene are SGHRS and YFSETQ. V lost 3 bases and J 6 bases, leaving 13 bases between the germline ends. CDR3 length equals 14 residues.

This clonotype was observed a single time. The gene calls are TRBV20-1 and TRBJ2-1; 10 bases match TRBD2. The CDR3 sequence is 15 residues long. After removal of 3 bases from V and 6 bases from J, the junction contained 8 bases not matched to a gene. Per germline, CDR1 DFQATT and CDR2 SNEGSKA (reference sequence). The CDR3 is CSARDPPSGGNEQFF. The CDR3 DNA reads as TGCAGTGCTAGGGACCCCCCTAGCGGGGGCAATGAGCAGTTCTTC.

This clonotype showed up just a few times. The chain is built from TRBV6-4 and TRBJ2-1; D is unclear. Germline assignment: CDR1 MRHNA and CDR2 SNTAGT. V lost 4 bases to trimming and J lost 5 bases, with 9 bases between them. The CDR3 has 13 residues. DNA of the CDR3: TGTGCCAGCAGTGCCGGGCCTGACAATGAGCAGTTCTTC. Translating gives CASSAGPDNEQFF.

The chain uses TRBV20-1 and TRBJ2-3, with unresolved D. CDR3 length equals 11 residues. CDR1 and CDR2 from the germline V gene are DFQATT and SNEGSKA (reference sequence). Trimming took 6 bases from V and 6 from J, leaving 10 bases between them. CDR3 residues: CSAPALDTQYF. The CDR3 bases are TGCAGTGCCCCCGCGTTGGATACGCAGTATTTT.

This clonotype was observed a handful of times. This sequence joins TRBV5-6 and TRBJ2-3; D not certain. This CDR3 is 15 amino acids long. Germline-derived CDR1 and CDR2 are SGHDT and YYEEEE. The ends were cut back, 0 bases at V and 3 bases at J, with 11 bases in the middle. The CDR3 loop reads CASSLGPLRTDTQYF. The CDR3 DNA reads as TGTGCCAGCAGCTTGGGACCACTTAGGACAGATACGCAGTATTTT.

This chain joins TRBV14 and TRBJ1-1, with D unclear. Per germline, CDR1 SGHDN and CDR2 FVKESK. The length of the CDR3 is 16 residues. Deletions cut 2 bases from V and 3 bases from J, with 16 bases between. CDR3 sequence reads: CASSQQSGAKYTEAFF. In nucleotides, the CDR3 is TGTGCCAGCAGCCAACAGTCAGGCGCGAAGTACACTGAAGCTTTCTTT.

The chain joins TRBV9 to TRBJ1-2; perhaps TRBD1 as D (6 bases). V dropped 3 bases and J dropped 7 bases, with 16 bases sitting between them. The CDR3 contains 14 residues. From germline, CDR1 is SGDLS and CDR2 YYNGEE. CDR3 DNA sequence: TGTGCCAGCAGCGGACCCACAGGGTACCGTGGCTACACCTTC. As protein: CASSGPTGYRGYTF.

The rearrangement joins TRBV4-3 to TRBJ2-1; possibly TRBD2 for D (5 bases). V shed 0 bases and J shed 5 bases, with 11 bases lying between them. CDR3 size: 15 residues. CDR1 and CDR2 from the germline V gene are LGHNA and YSLEER. The CDR3 DNA reads as TGCGCCAGCAGCCAAGAAGTGGAGCGGCACAATGAGCAGTTCTTC. It yields the protein CASSQEVERHNEQFF.